The present TCR beta chain was sequenced within a study of Ad26.COV2.S vaccination and SARS-CoV-2 variants. Study-level findings and limits: Vaccine recipients surpassed placebo recipients in spike-specific TCR breadth.

CDR3 size: 15 residues. Per the germline V gene, CDR1 is MNHEY and CDR2 is SVGAGI. V shed 6 bases, J shed 5 bases, and the junction held 8 bases outside the gene matches. The table came from immunoSEQ multiplex PCR; TCRdb's copy has only in-frame clones and leaves some out. Of under 150,000 clones in the sample, around 86% were seen once. Note on this clone: Its cognate antigen is unknown.

The sequence came from a human donor who had recovered from COVID-19. Source: peripheral blood, taken after recovery from COVID-19. The chain employs TRBV6-5 and TRBJ1-4, with 8 bases fitting TRBD1. The CDR3 sequence is CASSRGQAGNEKLFF. CDR3 in DNA: TGTGCCAGCAGCCGGGGACAGGCCGGAAATGAAAAACTGTTTTTT.